This T cell receptor beta chain appears in the sequencing data of a study of blood T cell repertoires in COVID-19. Across the study: Samples representing acute and convalescent COVID-19 were sourced from the United States, Italy and Spain. T cells, B-cell-depleted T cells, or PBMCs supplied cDNA or gDNA.

Patients of the Seattle cohort, enrolled during active infection, were followed longitudinally. Germline CDR1 is KGHSH and CDR2 is LQKENI. V was pared by 5 bases and J by 1 base, with 11 bases between. The CDR3 is made up of 14 amino acids. TCRdb's table, derived via immunoSEQ multiplex PCR, lists solely in-frame clones and lacks some. The table shows approximately 50,000 clones, with 81% occurring only once. J is TRBJ1-1 and V is TRBV18, with D unresolved. This TCR was recovered from an elderly woman with COVID-19, enrolled during active disease. Sequencing was carried out using peripheral blood. The CDR3 region is CASSTNNGNTEAFF. The CDR3 DNA sequence: TGTGCCAGCTCAACTAATAACGGGAACACTGAAGCTTTCTTT.